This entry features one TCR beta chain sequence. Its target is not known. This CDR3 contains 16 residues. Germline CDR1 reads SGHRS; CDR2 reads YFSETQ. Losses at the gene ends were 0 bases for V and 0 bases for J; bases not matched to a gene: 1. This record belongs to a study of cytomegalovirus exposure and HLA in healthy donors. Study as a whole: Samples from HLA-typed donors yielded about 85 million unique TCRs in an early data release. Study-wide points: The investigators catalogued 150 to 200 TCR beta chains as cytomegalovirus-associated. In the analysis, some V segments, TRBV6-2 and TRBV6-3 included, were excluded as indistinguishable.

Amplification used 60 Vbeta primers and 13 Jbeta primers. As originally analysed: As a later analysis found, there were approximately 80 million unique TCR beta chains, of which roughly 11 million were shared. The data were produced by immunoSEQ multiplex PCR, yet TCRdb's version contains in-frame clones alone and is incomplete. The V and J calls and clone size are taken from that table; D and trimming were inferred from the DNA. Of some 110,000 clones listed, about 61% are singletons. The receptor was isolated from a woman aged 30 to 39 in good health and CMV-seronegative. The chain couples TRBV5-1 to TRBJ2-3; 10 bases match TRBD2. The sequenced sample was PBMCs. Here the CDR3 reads CASSLELAGSTDTQYF. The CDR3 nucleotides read TGCGCCAGCAGCTTGGAACTAGCGGGAAGCACAGATACGCAGTATTTT.